These T cell receptor beta chains were read from a single sample in a study of T-cell memory formation after mild COVID-19. TCRdb reprocessed the 5' RACE reads with MiXCR, giving one entry per CDR3 protein. This sample has about 440,000 distinct CDR3 sequences, with 20% found just once. The specimen was PBMCs or a T cell subset sorted from them (not recorded which). These receptors came from an adult woman who had mild COVID-19 (a few samples of this study predate the infection). Cell type and time point are not known. Both conserved end residues are part of each CDR3. The D gene is left open where the match is weak. Expanded clones get a size class; other rows say once, few or many, or leave the size out.

TRBJ2-7 | - | TRBV15 | - | CATSRGLGGYEQYF | TGTGCCACCAGCAGAGGTCTAGGGGGGTACGAGCAGTACTTC
TRBJ2-1 | - | TRBV5-1 | few | CASSPRTDAEQFF | TGCGCCAGCAGCCCCCGGACTGACGCGGAGCAGTTCTTC
TRBJ2-5 | - | TRBV24-1 | - | CATSDTRGVQETQYF | TGTGCCACCAGTGACACCCGGGGTGTCCAAGAGACCCAGTACTTC
TRBJ2-5 | TRBD2 | TRBV5-1 | - | CASSLALAGALQETQYF | TGCGCCAGCAGCTTGGCTCTAGCGGGGGCCCTCCAAGAGACCCAGTACTTC
TRBJ2-2 | - | TRBV7-2 | few | CASSLASSYPGELFF | TGTGCCAGCAGCTTAGCGAGTAGCTATCCCGGGGAGCTGTTTTTT
TRBJ1-1 | - | TRBV7-6 | - | CASSLAPENTEAFF | TGTGCCAGCAGCTTAGCGCCGGAGAACACTGAAGCTTTCTTT
TRBJ2-1 | - | TRBV29-1 | many | CSGRGSSYNEQFF | TGCAGCGGCCGAGGGAGCTCCTACAATGAGCAGTTCTTC
TRBJ2-5 | - | TRBV12-3/TRBV12-4 | - | CASSFQGGPGTQYF | TGTGCCAGCAGTTTCCAGGGGGGGCCGGGGACCCAGTACTTC
TRBJ2-7 | - | TRBV20-1 | few | CSARDKQGVFYEQYF | TGCAGTGCTAGAGATAAACAGGGAGTTTTCTACGAGCAGTACTTC
TRBJ2-3 | TRBD2 | TRBV24-1 | few | CATSDLSGMETGTDTQYF | TGTGCCACCAGTGACCTAAGCGGGATGGAGACGGGAACAGATACGCAGTATTTT
TRBJ2-5 | TRBD2 | TRBV7-6 | many | CASSEGLAGRETQYF | TGTGCCAGCAGCGAGGGACTAGCGGGAAGGGAGACCCAGTACTTC
TRBJ2-7 | - | TRBV20-1 | few | CSATTGPRVGQQYF | TGCAGTGCCACAACAGGTCCCCGCGTTGGACAGCAGTACTTC
TRBJ2-7 | - | TRBV7-6 | - | CASSWGGQNEQYF | TGTGCCAGCAGCTGGGGGGGACAGAACGAGCAGTACTTC
TRBJ2-7 | - | TRBV6-2/TRBV6-3 | - | CASSYSLWRTSYEQYF | TGTGCCAGCAGTTACTCCCTTTGGCGTACCTCCTACGAGCAGTACTTC
TRBJ2-2 | - | TRBV7-3 | - | CASSLLGGPTGELFF | TGTGCCAGCAGCTTATTGGGGGGGCCCACCGGGGAGCTGTTTTTT
TRBJ2-7 | TRBD2 | TRBV20-1 | few | CSARDLAAGATYEQYF | TGCAGTGCTAGAGATCTAGCGGCGGGAGCTACCTACGAGCAGTACTTC
TRBJ2-1 | TRBD1 | TRBV6-5 | few | CASSYLGPRTGSYNEQFF | TGTGCCAGCAGTTACCTAGGACCTCGGACAGGTTCCTACAATGAGCAGTTCTTC
TRBJ1-1 | - | TRBV7-9 | few | CASSSRETEAFF | TGTGCCAGCAGCTCTAGGGAGACTGAAGCTTTCTTT
TRBJ2-5 | TRBD1 | TRBV7-9 | - | CASTLTGSVETQYF | TGTGCCAGCACTTTGACAGGGTCTGTGGAGACCCAGTACTTC
TRBJ2-3 | TRBD1 | TRBV20-1 | many | CSARDTDRSTSTDTQYF | TGCAGTGCTAGAGATACGGACAGGAGCACTAGCACAGATACGCAGTATTTT
TRBJ2-3 | TRBD2 | TRBV11-2 | once | CASSLDGLAQAGDTQYF | TGTGCCAGCAGCTTAGACGGACTAGCCCAAGCGGGGGATACGCAGTATTTT
TRBJ2-1 | - | TRBV4-1 | few | CASSQGLGRQFF | TGCGCCAGCAGCCAAGGACTGGGGCGTCAGTTCTTC
TRBJ1-1 | - | TRBV27 | - | CASSVIPTVPTEAFF | TGTGCCAGCAGCGTTATCCCCACCGTTCCAACTGAAGCTTTCTTT
TRBJ2-2 | - | TRBV15 | many | CATRIATGELFF | TGTGCCACCAGGATTGCGACCGGGGAGCTGTTTTTT
TRBJ2-3 | TRBD2 | TRBV27 | - | CASSTHSGGADTQYF | TGTGCCAGCAGTACCCATAGCGGGGGGGCAGATACGCAGTATTTT
TRBJ1-3 | TRBD1 | TRBV18 | few | CASSPQDRGSSGNTIYF | TGTGCCAGCTCACCACAGGACAGGGGGTCCTCTGGAAACACCATATATTTT
TRBJ2-2 | - | TRBV25-1 | - | CASSESDGELFF | TGTGCCAGCAGTGAATCGGACGGGGAGCTGTTTTTT
TRBJ2-1 | TRBD2 | TRBV20-1 | few | CSARGLAGGPNVEQFF | TGCAGTGCTAGGGGACTAGCGGGAGGGCCCAACGTTGAGCAGTTCTTC
TRBJ2-5 | - | TRBV11-2 | - | CASSLGQRTQETQYF | TGTGCCAGCAGCCTCGGACAGAGAACTCAAGAGACCCAGTACTTC
TRBJ1-1 | - | TRBV28 | - | CASSLSLGSSEAFF | TGTGCCAGCAGTTTATCTTTAGGGTCTTCTGAAGCTTTCTTT